This T cell receptor (beta chain) was profiled in a study of read filtering for tumor transcriptome and immune sequencing. The study's findings and limits: Compared with RNA-seq, IR-seq gave much higher clonotype depth and reliability. In IR-seq, single-read clonotypes were roughly 82% of clonotypes but around 4% of reads.

The library was built from roughly 400 ng RNA with molecular barcoded adaptors for alpha/delta and beta/gamma chains. TCRdb re-called the reads with MiXCR, one entry per CDR3 protein. The table includes about 39,000 distinct CDR3 sequences, around an eighth detected once. CDR1 and CDR2 from the germline V gene are DFQATT and SNEGSKA (reference sequence). The CDR3 extends over 14 amino acids. V lost 0 bases to trimming and J lost 4 bases, with 10 bases between them. By its share, this clonotype is medium-sized (0.01 to 0.1%). Its antigen remains unknown. This clonotype originated in a donor aged 40 or older with multiple myeloma. Sequences were obtained from a population of CD138-negative cells sorted from bone marrow. The rearrangement links TRBV20-1 to TRBJ2-1, with D unresolved. As DNA, the CDR3 is TGCAGTGCTAGAGATTGGCGACGATACAATGAGCAGTTCTTC. As protein: CSARDWRRYNEQFF.